The 22 T cell receptor beta chains below come from one sample, sequenced in a study of CD8 T cells in Susac syndrome. Random-hexamer reverse transcription was applied to about 0.45 to 1 ug RNA. Using its own MiXCR run on the immunoSEQ multiplex PCR reads, TCRdb lists one record per CDR3 protein. The sample shows around 180,000 distinct CDR3 sequences, 85% to 95% of them seen only once. Sequenced material: CD4+ T cells from PBMCs. The receptor set was obtained from a human donor with multiple sclerosis.

The chain carries TRBV3-1 and TRBJ1-1, with D maybe TRBD1 (6 bases). Per germline, CDR1 LGHDT and CDR2 YNNKEL (reference sequence). V was trimmed by 6 bases and J by 1 base, leaving 12 bases between them. The CDR3 length is 14 residues. The chain's CDR3 is CASSLSGQNTEAFF. DNA for the CDR3: TGTGCCAGCAGTCTGTCGGGACAGAACACTGAAGCTTTCTTT. The whole variable domain, remainder taken from reference TRBV3-1 and TRBJ1-1, is DTAVSQTPKYLVTQMGNDKSIKCEQNLGHDTMYWYKQDSKKFLKIMFSYNNKELIINETVPNRFSPKSPDKAHLNLHINSLELGDSAVYFCASSLSGQNTEAFFGQGTRLTVV.

V and J are TRBV2 and TRBJ1-4, with D hard to call. From germline, CDR1 is SNHLY and CDR2 FYNNEI. Between the trimmed V and J ends, which lost 5 bases and 8 bases, there was a span of 6 bases. The CDR3 extends over 11 amino acids. CDR3 in DNA: TGTGCCAGCAGTTTAGAGGAAAAACTGTTTTTT. Translation: CASSLEEKLFF.

A few counts support this clonotype. V gene TRBV12-3 or TRBV12-4 combines with J gene TRBJ1-2, with a weak D call TRBD1 (6 bases). V was clipped by 5 bases and J by 4 bases, with 14 bases between them. The CDR3 consists of 14 residues. In DNA, the CDR3 is TGTGCCAGCAGTCCGATTGACAGGATCTATGGCTACACCTTC. Residues: CASSPIDRIYGYTF.

The chain employs TRBV30 and TRBJ1-2, with D perhaps TRBD1 (5 bases). The CDR3 extends over 13 amino acids. The germline CDR1 and CDR2 sequences are GTSNPN and SVGIG (reference sequence). Trimming left V 2 bases short and J 6 bases short, with 13 bases between. DNA of the CDR3: TGTGCCTGGAGTTGGGTAGGGACGGATGGCTACACCTTC. Residues: CAWSWVGTDGYTF.

The table lists this clonotype with a count of one. The chain is built from TRBV28 and TRBJ2-3, with 10 bases lining up with TRBD1. The CDR3 covers 16 residues. V lost 2 bases and J lost 4; bases outside the gene matches: 6. Germline V gene lookup returns CDR1 MDHEN and CDR2 SYDVKM. The CDR3 sequence: CASSLSGTGDADTQYF. The CDR3 nucleotides read TGTGCCAGCAGTTTAAGCGGGACAGGGGACGCAGATACGCAGTATTTT.

This sequence joins TRBV10-2 and TRBJ2-5; D remains ambiguous. With 4 bases removed from V and 4 bases from J, the gap between germline ends came to 10 bases. CDR1 is WSHSY and CDR2 is SAAADI in the germline V gene. The CDR3 runs to 13 residues. The CDR3 loop is CASSGPPGETQYF. In DNA form, the CDR3 reads TGCGCCAGCAGTGGGCCGCCTGGAGAGACCCAGTACTTC.

This sequence joins TRBV6-2 or TRBV6-3 and TRBJ2-1; 11 bases line up with TRBD1. This CDR3 has 18 residues. The junction had 9 bases not matched to a gene; V was cut back by 5 bases and J by 0 bases. Germline V CDR1 and CDR2: MNHEY, SVGEGT. Written as DNA, the CDR3 is TGTGCCAGCAGTCAGTCCCGGGACAGGGGGGTCTCCTACAATGAGCAGTTCTTC. It encodes CASSQSRDRGVSYNEQFF.

The chain uses TRBV5-4 and TRBJ2-2; tentative D call: TRBD2 (5 bases). The germline V and J ends were trimmed by 7 bases and 3 bases, with 19 bases remaining between them. The CDR3 loop spans 16 amino acids. CDR1 SGHNT and CDR2 YYREEE come from the germline V gene (reference sequence). The CDR3 loop is CASQPRTEGDTGELFF. The CDR3 DNA sequence: TGTGCCAGCCAACCTCGGACCGAGGGAGACACCGGGGAGCTGTTTTTT.

The chain combines TRBV7-9 with TRBJ2-5; D perhaps matches TRBD2 (5 bases). Germline CDR1 SEHNR, CDR2 FQNEAQ (reference sequence). This CDR3 is built from 13 residues. V was trimmed by 5 bases and J by 5 bases, leaving 12 bases between them. CDR3 DNA sequence: TGTGCCAGCAGCCCTATCGAGGGTGAGACCCAGTACTTC. It is translated as CASSPIEGETQYF. The full variable domain, in which reference TRBV7-9 and TRBJ2-5 provide the parts outside the CDR3, is DTGVSQNPRHKITKRGQNVTFRCDPISEHNRLYWYRQTLGQGPEFLTYFQNEAQLEKSRLLSDRFSAERPKGSFSTLEIQRTEQGDSAMYLCASSPIEGETQYFGPGTRLLVL.

The chain couples TRBV19 to TRBJ1-1, with D uncertain. The CDR3 extends over 14 amino acids. Trimming pared 3 bases from V and 3 bases from J, leaving 11 bases between. Germline assignment: CDR1 LNHDA and CDR2 SQIVND (reference sequence). The CDR3 here is CASSIPARYTEAFF. In DNA, the CDR3 is TGTGCCAGTAGTATTCCGGCGCGGTACACTGAAGCTTTCTTT.

The CDR3 loop is CSASPMGGWETQYF. The CDR3 nucleotides are TGCAGTGCTAGCCCCATGGGGGGTTGGGAGACCCAGTACTTC. The rearrangement links TRBV20-1 to TRBJ2-5, with D tentatively TRBD2 (6 bases). Per the germline V gene, CDR1 is DFQATT and CDR2 is SNEGSKA (reference sequence). This CDR3 spans 14 amino acids. Trimming left V 3 bases short and J 5 bases short, with 16 bases between.

This chain joins TRBV4-1 and TRBJ1-4, with 10 nucleotides matching TRBD1. V lost 6 bases, J lost 6 bases, and 10 bases stayed unmatched. Germline-derived CDR1 and CDR2 are MGHRA and YSYEKL. The CDR3 sequence is 16 residues long. The CDR3 coding sequence is TGCGCCAGCAGTGGATTTCTAGGACAGGGGGATGAAAAACTGTTTTTT. Its translation: CASSGFLGQGDEKLFF.

The chain uses TRBV9 and TRBJ1-1; 7 bases fit TRBD1. The length of the CDR3 is 15 residues. Germline V gives CDR1 SGDLS, CDR2 YYNGEE. The J segment lost 3 bases and the V segment lost 2 bases, leaving 7 bases of the junction unmatched. CDR3 DNA sequence: TGTGCCAGCAGCGTGACAGGGAAAGGAGACACTGAAGCTTTCTTT. Translating it yields CASSVTGKGDTEAFF. Complete variable domain (other parts from reference TRBV9 and TRBJ1-1): DSGVTQTPKHLITATGQRVTLRCSPRSGDLSVYWYQQSLDQGLQFLIQYYNGEERAKGNILERFSAQQFPDLHSELNLSSLELGDSALYFCASSVTGKGDTEAFFGQGTRLTVV.

The chain couples TRBV6-2 or TRBV6-3 to TRBJ2-4; 8 nucleotides line up with TRBD1. The germline gives CDR1 MNHEY, CDR2 SVGEGT. The CDR3 sequence is 18 residues long. J gave up 0 bases and V 7 bases, and 14 bases lay outside the gene matches. CDR3 sequence reads: CASKKDGGQVLAKNIQYF. CDR3 in DNA: TGTGCCAGCAAAAAAGATGGGGGACAGGTCTTAGCCAAAAACATTCAGTACTTC.

V gene TRBV28 combines with J gene TRBJ2-7, with a weak D call TRBD2 (6 bases). This CDR3 is built from 12 residues. V dropped 5 bases and J dropped 3 bases, with 8 bases sitting between them. Germline CDR1 reads MDHEN; CDR2 reads SYDVKM. In nucleotides, the CDR3 is TGTGCCAGCAGTGGGGGGAACTACGAGCAGTACTTC. Protein sequence: CASSGGNYEQYF.

The CDR3: CASSLGGWETQYF. The CDR3 DNA follows: TGTGCCAGCAGTTTAGGAGGGTGGGAGACCCAGTACTTC. The chain employs TRBV28 and TRBJ2-5, with D possibly matching TRBD2 (6 bases). The CDR3 is 13 residues long. The germline gives CDR1 MDHEN, CDR2 SYDVKM. V gave up 2 bases and J gave up 5 bases, with 9 bases separating them.

The CDR3 nucleotides read TGTGCCAGCACTTCGCAGGGGGCTTTAGGTTCCGAAGCTTTCTTT. Its protein product is CASTSQGALGSEAFF. The V gene is TRBV28, the J gene TRBJ1-1; TRBD1 aligns across 8 bases. CDR1 and CDR2 from the germline V gene are MDHEN and SYDVKM. This CDR3 has 15 amino acids. The trim removed 7 bases at V and 8 bases at J, leaving 15 bases unmatched. The entire variable domain, with the rest obtained from reference TRBV28 and TRBJ1-1, is as follows: DVKVTQSSRYLVKRTGEKVFLECVQDMDHENMFWYRQDPGLGLRLIYFSYDVKMKEKGDIPEGYSVSREKKERFSLILESASTNQTSMYLCASTSQGALGSEAFFGQGTRLTVV.

V usage is TRBV11-2 and J usage is TRBJ2-3; D call uncertain. CDR1 is SGHAT, CDR2 FQNNGV, per germline. The CDR3 is made up of 14 amino acids. Between the trimmed V and J ends, which lost 5 bases and 0 bases, there was a span of 9 bases. The DNA of the CDR3 is TGTGCCAGCAGCCCTGACTCCAGCACAGATACGCAGTATTTT. It encodes CASSPDSSTDTQYF.

The gene calls are TRBV5-4 and TRBJ1-1, with D tentatively TRBD1 (5 bases). The germline V gene has CDR1 SGHNT and CDR2 YYREEE (reference sequence). The CDR3 is made up of 12 amino acids. The V and J ends lost 4 bases and 7 bases respectively, with 11 bases between them. The CDR3 region has the DNA TGTGCCAGCAGCCCGGCGGGGGGTGAAGCTTTCTTT. It translates to CASSPAGGEAFF.

J is TRBJ1-1 and V is TRBV5-4, with unresolved D. The CDR3 totals 14 residues. CDR1 is SGHNT, CDR2 YYREEE, per germline (reference sequence). V was clipped by 1 base and J by 0 bases, with 7 bases between them. The CDR3 here is CASSLWHLNTEAFF. In DNA form, the CDR3 reads TGTGCCAGCAGCTTGTGGCATCTGAACACTGAAGCTTTCTTT.

V is TRBV14 and J is TRBJ1-3, with 7 bases aligning to TRBD1. The germline gives CDR1 SGHDN, CDR2 FVKESK. CDR3 size: 17 residues. Germline trimming cut 4 bases from V and 0 bases from J; bases unmatched to any gene: 9. The CDR3: CASSLFLGGYSGNTIYF. In DNA form, the CDR3 reads TGTGCCAGCAGCCTTTTCCTAGGGGGCTACTCTGGAAACACCATATATTTT. The full variable domain, with the rest looked up from reference TRBV14 and TRBJ1-3, is EAGVTQFPSHSVIEKGQTVTLRCDPISGHDNLYWYRRVMGKEIKFLLHFVKESKQDESGMPNNRFLAERTGGTYSTLKVQPAELEDSGVYFCASSLFLGGYSGNTIYFGEGSWLTVV.

This chain connects TRBV30 to TRBJ1-6; perhaps TRBD1 as D (5 bases). Trimming left V 0 bases short and J 7 bases short, with 13 bases between. CDR1 is GTSNPN and CDR2 is SVGIG in the germline V gene (reference sequence). CDR3 length: 15 amino acids. For the CDR3, the DNA is TGTGCCTGGAGTGTACGAGGAAGGGGAAATTCACCCCTCCACTTT. Protein product: CAWSVRGRGNSPLHF.